The clone carrying this TCR beta chain was detected only a few times. This record comes from a study of CD8 T cells in ankylosing spondylitis. V lost 0 bases, J lost 6 bases, and 9 bases lay in between. CDR3 length: 13 amino acids. Germline-derived CDR1 and CDR2 are SGHNT and YYREEE (reference sequence). Each TCR beta library was made by quantitative 5'-RACE that incorporated molecular barcodes. TCRdb re-called the 5' RACE reads with MiXCR, one entry per CDR3 protein. The sample consists of a few hundred thousand distinct CDR3 sequences, roughly 20% of them appearing once. The rearrangement joins TRBV5-4 to TRBJ1-2, with D unresolved. The sample consisted of blood, either unsorted or a sorted T cell fraction (not recorded which). This receptor was obtained from a female donor with ankylosing spondylitis or in good health (not recorded which). CDR3 loop: CASSLVPNDGYTF. CDR3 DNA: TGTGCCAGCAGCTTGGTCCCAAACGATGGCTACACCTTC. The full variable domain, with the rest looked up from reference TRBV5-4 and TRBJ1-2, is ETGVTQSPTHLIKTRGQQVTLRCSSQSGHNTVSWYQQALGQGPQFIFQYYREEENGRGNFPPRFSGLQFPNYSSELNVNALELDDSALYLCASSLVPNDGYTFGSGTRLTVV.